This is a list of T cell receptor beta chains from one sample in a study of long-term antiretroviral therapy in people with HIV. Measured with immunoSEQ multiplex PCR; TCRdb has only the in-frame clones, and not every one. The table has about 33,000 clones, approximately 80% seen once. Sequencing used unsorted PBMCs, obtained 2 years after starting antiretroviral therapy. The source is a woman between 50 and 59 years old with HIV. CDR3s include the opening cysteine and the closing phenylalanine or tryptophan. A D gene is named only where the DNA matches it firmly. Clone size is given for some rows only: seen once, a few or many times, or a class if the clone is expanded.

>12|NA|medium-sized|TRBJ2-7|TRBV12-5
CASGPGGYEQYF
TGTGCTAGTGGTCCAGGGGGGTACGAGCAGTACTTC
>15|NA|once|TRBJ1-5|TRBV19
CASSIMPSGNQPQHF
TGTGCCAGTAGTATAATGCCCTCGGGGAATCAGCCCCAGCATTTT
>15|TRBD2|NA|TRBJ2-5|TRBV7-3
CASSSGTNPQETQYF
TGTGCCAGCAGCTCGGGGACTAACCCACAAGAGACCCAGTACTTC
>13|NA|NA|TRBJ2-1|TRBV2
CASSGPGPNEQFF
TGTGCCAGCAGTGGTCCAGGGCCCAATGAGCAGTTCTTC
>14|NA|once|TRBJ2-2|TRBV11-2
CASSFFPGGGELFF
TGTGCCAGCAGCTTCTTTCCTGGGGGTGGGGAGCTGTTTTTT
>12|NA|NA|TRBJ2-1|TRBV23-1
CASSQFGREQFF
TGCGCCAGCAGTCAATTTGGCCGTGAGCAGTTCTTC
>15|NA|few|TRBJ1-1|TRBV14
CASSFWAVGVTEAFF
TGTGCCAGCAGTTTCTGGGCGGTCGGAGTCACTGAAGCTTTCTTT
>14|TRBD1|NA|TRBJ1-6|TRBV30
CAWSVNRGKSPLHF
TGTGCCTGGAGTGTAAACAGGGGGAAATCACCCCTCCACTTT
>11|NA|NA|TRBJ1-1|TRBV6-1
CASSEAGEAFF
TGTGCCAGCAGTGAAGCGGGTGAAGCTTTCTTT
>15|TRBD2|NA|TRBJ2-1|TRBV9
CASSASGGSYNEQFF
TGTGCCAGCAGCGCTAGCGGGGGCTCCTACAATGAGCAGTTCTTC
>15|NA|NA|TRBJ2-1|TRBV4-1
CASSQGSSIHNEQFF
TGCGCCAGCAGCCAAGGATCTAGTATACACAATGAGCAGTTCTTC
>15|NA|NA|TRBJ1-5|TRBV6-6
CASSSNRERSQPQHF
TGTGCCAGCAGTAGTAACAGGGAGAGGAGTCAGCCCCAGCATTTT
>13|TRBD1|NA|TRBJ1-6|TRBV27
CASRTGGQSPLHF
TGTGCCAGCAGGACAGGGGGCCAGTCACCCCTCCACTTT
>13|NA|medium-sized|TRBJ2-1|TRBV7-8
CASSFSRGSEQFF
TGTGCCAGCAGCTTCTCCAGGGGAAGTGAGCAGTTCTTC
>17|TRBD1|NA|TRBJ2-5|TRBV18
CASSPRTGYVAEETQYF
TGTGCCAGCTCACCAAGGACAGGATACGTAGCTGAAGAGACCCAGTACTTC
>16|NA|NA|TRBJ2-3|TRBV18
CASSHYEGTSTDTQYF
TGTGCCAGCTCACACTATGAAGGGACTAGCACAGATACGCAGTATTTT
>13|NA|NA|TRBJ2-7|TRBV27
CASSLSAVYEQYF
TGTGCCAGCAGTTTATCCGCAGTCTACGAGCAGTACTTC
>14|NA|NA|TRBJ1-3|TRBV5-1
CASSLEDVGSTIYF
TGCGCCAGCAGCTTAGAGGACGTTGGAAGCACCATATATTTT
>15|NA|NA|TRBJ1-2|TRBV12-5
CASGLSSQGPWGYTF
TGTGCTAGTGGTTTGAGCTCTCAGGGGCCCTGGGGCTACACCTTC
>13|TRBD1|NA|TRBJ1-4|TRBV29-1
CSALDRDTEKLFF
TGCAGCGCTCTGGACAGGGATACGGAAAAACTGTTTTTT
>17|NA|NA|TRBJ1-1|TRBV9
CASSADSYRVENTEAFF
TGTGCCAGCAGCGCCGATTCCTACAGGGTTGAGAACACTGAAGCTTTCTTT
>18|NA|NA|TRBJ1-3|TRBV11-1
CASTLVGQHDFSGNTIYF
TGTGCCAGCACTCTAGTGGGCCAGCACGATTTCTCTGGAAACACCATATATTTT
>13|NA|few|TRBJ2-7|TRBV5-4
CASSPRVGQEQYF
TGTGCCAGCAGCCCCCGAGTAGGGCAGGAGCAGTACTTC
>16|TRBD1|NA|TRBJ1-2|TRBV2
CASRKSSGQGDYGYTF
TGTGCCAGCAGAAAAAGCAGCGGACAGGGGGACTATGGCTACACCTTC
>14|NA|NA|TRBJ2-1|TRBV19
CASSIGGVGNEQFF
TGTGCCAGTAGTATCGGAGGGGTGGGAAATGAGCAGTTCTTC
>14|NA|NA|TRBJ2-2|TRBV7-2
CASSNTGSTGELFF
TGTGCCAGCAGCAATACAGGGAGCACCGGGGAGCTGTTTTTT
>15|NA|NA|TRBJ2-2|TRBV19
CASSILGVRTGELFF
TGTGCCAGTAGTATCTTGGGGGTTCGGACCGGGGAGCTGTTTTTT
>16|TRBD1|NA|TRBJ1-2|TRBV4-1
CASSQVKTGTGDGYTF
TGCGCCAGCAGCCAAGTTAAAACCGGGACAGGGGATGGCTACACCTTC
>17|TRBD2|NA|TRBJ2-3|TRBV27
CASRARPGLPGTDTQYF
TGTGCCAGCAGAGCAAGGCCGGGACTACCAGGCACAGATACGCAGTATTTT
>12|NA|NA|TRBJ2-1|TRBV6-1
CGLGVSYNEQFF
TGTGGTCTTGGGGTTTCCTACAATGAGCAGTTCTTC
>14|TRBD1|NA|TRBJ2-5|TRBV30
CAWSGQGFGETQYF
TGTGCCTGGAGTGGACAGGGGTTCGGAGAGACCCAGTACTTC
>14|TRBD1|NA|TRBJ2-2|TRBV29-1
CSARDRGSSGELFF
TGCAGCGCCCGGGACAGGGGTTCTTCCGGGGAGCTGTTTTTT
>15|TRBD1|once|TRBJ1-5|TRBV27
CASSERQGVNQPQHF
TGTGCCAGCAGTGAAAGACAGGGAGTAAATCAGCCCCAGCATTTT